This passage covers 32 T cell receptor beta chains from one sample sequenced in a study of CD8+CD57+ T cells in acquired aplastic anemia. Profiles of TCR beta VDJ and CDR3 were generated from a genomic DNA template. MiXCR, applied by TCRdb to the reads, yields one record per CDR3 protein. Here the sample spans some 120,000 distinct CDR3 sequences, around 48% being singletons. The sequencing sample was made of sorted CD4+, CD8+, or CD8+CD57+ T cells (not recorded which) from PBMCs. All receptors come from a human donor in good health, serving as a control.

This clonotype was counted ten times or more. The chain is built from TRBV6-1 and TRBJ1-5, with D possibly TRBD1 on 5 matching bases. Germline V gene lookup returns CDR1 MNHNS and CDR2 SASEGT. V lost 6 bases to trimming and J lost 2 bases, with 11 bases between them. The CDR3 sequence is 14 residues long. CDR3 DNA sequence: TGTGCCAGCAGCCCAGGGTTCCGCAATCAGCCCCAGCATTTT. It yields the protein CASSPGFRNQPQHF.

This clonotype was recorded at least ten times. This chain uses TRBV12-3 or TRBV12-4 with TRBJ2-1; TRBD2 might be the D (5 bases). Trimming cost V 4 bases and J 12 bases, with 16 bases left between them. This CDR3 region has 13 residues. CDR3 sequence reads: CASSSTFGIGQFF. The CDR3 DNA reads TGTGCCAGCAGTTCTACTTTCGGGATCGGGCAGTTCTTC.

Remarks on this clonotype: The CDR3 end shows no conserved phenylalanine or tryptophan, and so a read error is likely. This chain links TRBV6-5 with TRBJ1-1; maybe TRBD1 (5 bases). V lost 3 bases, J lost 10 bases, and 24 bases lay in between. The CDR3 loop spans 16 amino acids. Germline V gives CDR1 MNHEY, CDR2 SVGAGI. DNA of the CDR3: TGTGCCAGCAGTTATCAAGGCCCCCAGGGTATAAGGGGAGCTTTCCTT. Its protein is CASSYQGPQGIRGAFL.

J is TRBJ1-2 and V is TRBV24-1; TRBD1 agrees at 8 bases. The CDR3 covers 13 residues. Germline CDR1 KGHDR, CDR2 SFDVKD. Trimming removed 4 bases from V and 8 bases from J; junction bases left unmatched: 5. CDR3 coding DNA: TGTGCCACCAGTGACAACAGGGGGGAAGGCTACACCTTC. This sequence encodes CATSDNRGEGYTF.

This chain joins TRBV6-1 and TRBJ1-2; D is unresolved. The CDR3 totals 13 residues. Germline V gene sequence: CDR1 MNHNS, CDR2 SASEGT. Trimming removed 7 bases from V and 5 bases from J, with 14 bases in between. CDR3 residues: CASTPSETYGYTF. The CDR3 DNA follows: TGTGCCAGCACCCCCTCGGAAACTTATGGCTACACCTTC.

This chain uses TRBV20-1 with TRBJ2-5, with 12 bases aligning to TRBD2. V shed 8 bases, J shed 2 bases, and the junction held 6 bases outside the gene matches. Per germline, CDR1 DFQATT and CDR2 SNEGSKA (reference sequence). This CDR3 region has 14 residues. The DNA of the CDR3 is TGCAGTAGCCAAGGGACTAGCGGGCAAGAGACCCAGTACTTC. Protein: CSSQGTSGQETQYF.

This chain links TRBV9 with TRBJ2-3; D could derive from TRBD1 or TRBD2 (5 bases each). This CDR3 spans 16 amino acids. Germline CDR1 and CDR2: SGDLS and YYNGEE. The V gene lost 0 bases and the J gene lost 0 bases, with 11 bases spanning the gap. In nucleotides, the CDR3 is TGTGCCAGCAGCGTAGTCGGGGCCTCTAGCACAGATACGCAGTATTTT. It codes for CASSVVGASSTDTQYF.

This clonotype was found many times. The chain is built from TRBV7-7 and TRBJ1-5; a weak D match, TRBD1 (6 bases). The CDR3 has 17 amino acids. Germline V gene lookup returns CDR1 SSHAT and CDR2 FNYEAQ (reference sequence). Trimming shortened V by 2 bases and J by 2 bases, and 16 bases separated the two germline ends. CDR3 sequence reads: CASSLYVRGRGNQPQHF. As DNA, the CDR3 is TGTGCCAGCAGCTTATACGTCAGGGGCAGGGGCAATCAGCCCCAGCATTTT.

The chain is built from TRBV20-1 and TRBJ1-5, with D unclear. The CDR3 runs 14 residues. CDR1 is DFQATT and CDR2 is SNEGSKA in the germline V gene (reference sequence). V was trimmed by 3 bases and J by 8 bases, leaving 17 bases between them. The CDR3 bases are TGCAGTGCTAGTGGTGGGCCGAATATTGAGCCCCAGCATTTT. Protein product: CSASGGPNIEPQHF.

This clonotype was observed a single time. This chain links TRBV29-1 with TRBJ2-7; no firm D call. This CDR3 region has 11 residues. CDR1 SQVTM and CDR2 ANQGSEA come from the germline V gene. With 2 bases removed from V and 4 bases from J, the gap between germline ends came to 6 bases. CDR3 in amino acids: CSVEKSYEQYF. The CDR3 DNA is TGCAGCGTTGAAAAGAGTTACGAGCAGTACTTC.

With regard to this clonotype: The CDR3 does not end in the conserved phenylalanine or tryptophan, so this is likely a read error. The CDR3 protein is CAISRTWGTNEKLFY. The CDR3 nucleotides are TGTGCCATCAGTCGAACGTGGGGGACTAATGAAAAACTGTTTTAT. The chain recombines TRBV10-3 with TRBJ1-4, with D possibly TRBD1 on 5 matching bases. The germline V and J ends were trimmed by 5 bases and 2 bases, with 12 bases remaining between them. Per germline, CDR1 ENHRY and CDR2 SYGVKD. This CDR3 is 15 amino acids long.

This clonotype was observed many times. This chain uses TRBV20-1 with TRBJ2-1; 7 bases align to TRBD2. This CDR3 has 13 amino acids. The germline CDR1 and CDR2 sequences are DFQATT and SNEGSKA (reference sequence). J was trimmed by 3 bases and V by 1 base; bases with no gene match: 0. CDR3 loop: CSARGGGYNEQFF. For the CDR3, the DNA is TGCAGTGCTAGAGGCGGGGGCTACAATGAGCAGTTCTTC.

The V gene is TRBV2, the J gene TRBJ2-7; 12 bases fit TRBD2. After removal of 1 base from V and 0 bases from J, the junction contained 4 bases not matched to a gene. From germline, CDR1 is SNHLY and CDR2 FYNNEI. This CDR3 spans 17 amino acids. CDR3 amino acids: CASSEGTSGVLSYEQYF. DNA for the CDR3: TGTGCCAGCAGTGAAGGGACTAGCGGGGTTCTCTCCTACGAGCAGTACTTC.

Concerning this clonotype itself: Because the CDR3 is missing its conserved closing phenylalanine or tryptophan, this is likely a read error. The V gene is TRBV7-9, the J gene TRBJ1-1; TRBD1 is a possible D gene (6 bases). This CDR3 comprises 13 residues. CDR1 is SEHNR, CDR2 FQNEAQ, per germline (reference sequence). The CDR3 loop is CASSEQGRTEAFL. The DNA for the CDR3 is TGCGCCAGCAGCGAGCAGGGGAGGACTGAAGCTTTCCTT.

The V call is TRBV7-6, the J call TRBJ2-7; D possibly corresponds to TRBD2 (5 bases). The germline CDR1 and CDR2 sequences are SGHVS and FNYEAQ. Trimming removed 4 bases at V and 6 bases at J, with 13 bases between. The CDR3 covers 13 residues. CDR3 DNA: TGTGCCAGCAGCTCCCGGGAAGGGAGCGAGCAGTACTTC. This translates into CASSSREGSEQYF.

This clonotype was recorded many times. This chain links TRBV19 with TRBJ2-1; TRBD1 matches 11 bases. Germline V CDR1 and CDR2: LNHDA, SQIVND (reference sequence). J lost 7 bases, V lost 9 bases, and 5 bases had no gene match. This CDR3 is 13 amino acids long. CDR3 protein: CASRTGGKNEQFF. As DNA, the CDR3 is TGTGCCAGCAGGACAGGGGGCAAAAATGAGCAGTTCTTC.

This clonotype was counted ten times or more. The chain's CDR3 is CASSPRRGESGTDTQYF. Written as DNA, the CDR3 is TGCGCCAGCAGCCCTCGACGTGGGGAGTCGGGCACAGATACGCAGTATTTT. The chain uses TRBV4-1 and TRBJ2-3, with D possibly matching TRBD2 (5 bases). Trimming took 4 bases from V and 1 from J, leaving 18 bases between them. The CDR3 is 17 residues long. Germline CDR1 MGHRA, CDR2 YSYEKL.

This clonotype was counted ten times or more. This chain connects TRBV19 to TRBJ1-5, with D tentatively TRBD1 (5 bases). The length of the CDR3 is 19 residues. Germline V gene lookup returns CDR1 LNHDA and CDR2 SQIVND (reference sequence). Trimming removed 6 bases from V and 3 bases from J, with 27 bases in between. The CDR3 is CASRGGEVWAGLVNQPQHF. CDR3 nucleotide sequence: TGTGCCAGTAGGGGGGGGGAGGTTTGGGCCGGTTTAGTCAATCAGCCCCAGCATTTT.

This clonotype was recorded once. The chain recombines TRBV2 with TRBJ1-2, with 7 bases identical to TRBD1. The CDR3 has 16 amino acids. Germline assignment: CDR1 SNHLY and CDR2 FYNNEI. The V segment lost 8 bases and the J segment 2 bases; nucleotides outside the gene matches: 14. CDR3 in DNA: TGTGCCAGCCATACTAGTCGGACAGGCCCCAACTATGGCTACACCTTC. The encoded protein is CASHTSRTGPNYGYTF.

The chain recombines TRBV2 with TRBJ2-2; D is perhaps TRBD1 or TRBD2 (5 bases each). Trimming shortened V by 11 bases and J by 4 bases, and 20 bases separated the two germline ends. The CDR3 length is 15 residues. Germline loops: CDR1 SNHLY, CDR2 FYNNEI. CDR3 bases: TGTGCCGGCTCAGAAACGGGGACGGGCACCGGGGAGCTGTTTTTT. Translating it yields CAGSETGTGTGELFF.

Comment on this clonotype: One junction end does not reproduce the germline sequence, and a read error may be involved. The chain carries TRBV9 and TRBJ2-7; the match to TRBD2 covers 7 bases. Per the germline V gene, CDR1 is SGDLS and CDR2 is YYNGEE. The CDR3 has 13 residues. The CDR3 sequence: CASSRDYGYEQYF. CDR3 DNA sequence: TGCGCCAGCAGCCGGGACTACGGTTACGAGCAGTACTTC.

This clonotype is termed medium-sized. The chain carries TRBV2 and TRBJ2-7; TRBD1 aligns across 7 bases. V shed 5 bases and J 3 bases; nucleotides not matched to a gene: 1. CDR3 length: 12 amino acids. Germline V lookup: CDR1 SNHLY, CDR2 FYNNEI. The CDR3, as DNA: TGTGCCAGCAGTCGGGACAGCTACGAGCAGTACTTC. Translation gives CASSRDSYEQYF. The whole variable domain, filled in from reference TRBV2 and TRBJ2-7, reads EPEVTQTPSHQVTQMGQEVILRCVPISNHLYFYWYRQILGQKVEFLVSFYNNEISEKSEIFDDQFSVERPDGSNFTLKIRSTKLEDSAMYFCASSRDSYEQYFGPGTRLTVT.

The chain is built from TRBV19 and TRBJ2-7; the D gene is possibly TRBD2 (5 bases). Trimming left V 4 bases short and J 4 bases short, with 11 bases between. There are 13 residues in the CDR3. Germline CDR1 LNHDA, CDR2 SQIVND (reference sequence). The CDR3 sequence: CASSTSAEYEQYF. The CDR3 region has the DNA TGTGCCAGTAGTACCTCAGCGGAATACGAGCAGTACTTC.

The chain combines TRBV7-6 with TRBJ2-2; D gene unclear. The CDR3 length is 18 residues. CDR1 and CDR2 (germline): SGHVS, FNYEAQ. V gave up 1 base and J gave up 0 bases, with 15 bases separating them. In nucleotides, the CDR3 is TGTGCCAGCAGCTTAGAATGGGCGACCTACGCGAACACCGGGGAGCTGTTTTTT. Residues: CASSLEWATYANTGELFF.

About this clonotype itself: It may be a read error: a sequence one base away is much more abundant. The chain joins TRBV3-1 to TRBJ1-2; a weak D match, TRBD1 (6 bases). Germline CDR1 reads LGHDT; CDR2 reads YNNKEL (reference sequence). The CDR3 runs to 14 residues. The CDR3, as DNA: TGTGACAGCACAGCCGCACAGGGTCAGTATGGCTACACCTTC. This codes for CDSTAAQGQYGYTF.

This clonotype was counted between two and nine times. The chain combines TRBV6-1 with TRBJ1-2, with D perhaps TRBD1 (6 bases). Deletions cut 8 bases from V and 4 bases from J, with 20 bases between. This CDR3 has 15 amino acids. The germline CDR1 and CDR2 sequences are MNHNS and SASEGT. CDR3 protein: CASGQEAGVRYGYTF. CDR3 coding DNA: TGTGCCAGCGGTCAAGAAGCAGGGGTTCGCTATGGCTACACCTTC.

Comment on this clonotype: The conserved closing phenylalanine or tryptophan is absent in this CDR3, likely reflecting a read error. Because the CDR3's place on the DNA is in doubt, the DNA is left out and the CDR3 is given as listed by TCRdb. This chain uses TRBV10-3 with TRBJ1-1; TRBD1 is taken as the D call from the table, unchecked against the DNA. Counting both end residues, the CDR3 totals 11 amino acids. CDR1 is ENHRY and CDR2 is SYGVKD in the germline V gene. The CDR3 sequence is CAISSQGEVSL.

This chain joins TRBV20-1 and TRBJ1-6; a possible D gene is TRBD1 (5 bases). CDR3 length: 12 residues. Trimming stripped 5 bases from V and 7 bases from J, with 9 bases between. Germline CDR1 reads DFQATT; CDR2 reads SNEGSKA (reference sequence). CDR3 sequence: CSAPRDNSPLHF. In DNA form, the CDR3 reads TGCAGTGCTCCCCGGGACAATTCACCCCTCCACTTT.

This clonotype was counted at least ten times. The chain links TRBV20-1 to TRBJ2-7, with D tentatively TRBD1 (6 bases). V gave up 7 bases and J gave up 4 bases, with 20 bases separating them. There are 14 residues in the CDR3. Germline V gives CDR1 DFQATT, CDR2 SNEGSKA (reference sequence). In DNA, the CDR3 is TGCAGTGTTGTGACAGGCCGAGGAATGTACGAGCAGTACTTC. Amino acids: CSVVTGRGMYEQYF.

The rearrangement links TRBV9 to TRBJ1-6; 10 bases align to TRBD1. Germline CDR1 and CDR2: SGDLS and YYNGEE. The CDR3 sequence is 16 residues long. With 2 bases clipped from V and 6 bases from J, the junction kept 5 bases outside the gene matches. The CDR3 here is CASSVGTGDPNSPLHF. The CDR3 nucleotides read TGTGCCAGCAGCGTTGGGACAGGGGACCCTAATTCACCCCTCCACTTT.

This clonotype appeared once. V usage is TRBV20-1 and J usage is TRBJ2-6; no clear D gene. The germline V gene has CDR1 DFQATT and CDR2 SNEGSKA (reference sequence). CDR3 size: 14 residues. V gave up 0 bases and J gave up 0 bases, with 3 bases separating them. Here the CDR3 DNA reads TGCAGTGCTAGAGAGAGCTCTGGGGCCAACGTCCTGACTTTC. This codes for CSARESSGANVLTF.

This clonotype was counted many times. This sequence joins TRBV7-7 and TRBJ2-1; TRBD1 matches 11 bases. This CDR3 region has 15 residues. Losses at the gene ends were 4 bases for V and 5 bases for J; bases not matched to a gene: 4. CDR1 SSHAT and CDR2 FNYEAQ come from the germline V gene (reference sequence). The CDR3 reads CASSYGQGAHNEQFF. The CDR3 DNA sequence: TGTGCCAGCAGCTATGGACAGGGGGCGCACAATGAGCAGTTCTTC.